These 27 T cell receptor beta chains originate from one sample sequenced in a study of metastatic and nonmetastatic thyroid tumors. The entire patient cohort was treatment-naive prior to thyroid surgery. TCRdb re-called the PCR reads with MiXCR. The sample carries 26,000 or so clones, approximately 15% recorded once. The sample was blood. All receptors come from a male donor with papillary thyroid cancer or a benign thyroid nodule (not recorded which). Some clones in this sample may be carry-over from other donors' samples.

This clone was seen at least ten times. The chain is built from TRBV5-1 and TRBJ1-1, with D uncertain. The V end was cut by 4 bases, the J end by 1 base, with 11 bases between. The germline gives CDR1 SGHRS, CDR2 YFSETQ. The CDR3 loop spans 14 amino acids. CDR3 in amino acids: CASSLGPENTEAFF. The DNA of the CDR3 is TGCGCCAGCAGCCTAGGACCGGAGAACACTGAAGCTTTCTTT.

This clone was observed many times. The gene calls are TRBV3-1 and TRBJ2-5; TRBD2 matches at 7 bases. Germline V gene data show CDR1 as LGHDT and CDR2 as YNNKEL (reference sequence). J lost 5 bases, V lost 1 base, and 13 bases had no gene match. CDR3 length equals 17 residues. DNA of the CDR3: TGTGCCAGCAGCCAAGGGGCACGGGCGGGAGCGTTGGAGACCCAGTACTTC. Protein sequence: CASSQGARAGALETQYF.

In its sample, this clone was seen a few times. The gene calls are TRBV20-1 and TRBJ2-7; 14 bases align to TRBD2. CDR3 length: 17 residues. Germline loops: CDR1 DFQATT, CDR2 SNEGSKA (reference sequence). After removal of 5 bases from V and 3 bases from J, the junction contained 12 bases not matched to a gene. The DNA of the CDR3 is TGCAGTGCTCCAAATCCCGGGACTAGCGGGAGTGTCTACGAGCAGTACTTC. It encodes CSAPNPGTSGSVYEQYF.

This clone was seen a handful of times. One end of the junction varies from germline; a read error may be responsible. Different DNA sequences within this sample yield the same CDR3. Here the CDR3 reads CASSLGDGTRETQYF. In DNA form, the CDR3 reads TGTGCCAGCAGCTTGGGTGATGGAACGAGGGAGACACAGTACTTC. This chain connects TRBV5-8 to TRBJ2-5, with D possibly being TRBD2 (5 bases). Germline lookup yields CDR1 SGHTS and CDR2 YDEGEE. The CDR3 totals 15 residues.

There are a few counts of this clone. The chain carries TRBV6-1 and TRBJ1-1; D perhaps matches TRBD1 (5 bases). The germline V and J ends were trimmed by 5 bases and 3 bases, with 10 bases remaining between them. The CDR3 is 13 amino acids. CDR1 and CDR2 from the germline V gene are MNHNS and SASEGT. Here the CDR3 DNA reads TGTGCCAGCAGTCGGGGGGGGGACACTGAAGCTTTCTTT. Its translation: CASSRGGDTEAFF.

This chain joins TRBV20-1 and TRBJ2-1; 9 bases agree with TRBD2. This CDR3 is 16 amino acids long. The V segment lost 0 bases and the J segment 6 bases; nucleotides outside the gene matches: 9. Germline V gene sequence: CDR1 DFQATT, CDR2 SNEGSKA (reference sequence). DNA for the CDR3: TGCAGTGCTAGAGAACTTGCTAGCGGGATGGCCAATGAGCAGTTCTTC. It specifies CSARELASGMANEQFF.

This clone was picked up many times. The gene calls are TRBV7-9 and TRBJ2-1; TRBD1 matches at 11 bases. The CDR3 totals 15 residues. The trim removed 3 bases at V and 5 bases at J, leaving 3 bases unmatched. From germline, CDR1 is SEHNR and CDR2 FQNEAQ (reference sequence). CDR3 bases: TGTGCCAGCAGCTTGGGACAGGGGGAGGACAATGAGCAGTTCTTC. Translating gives CASSLGQGEDNEQFF.

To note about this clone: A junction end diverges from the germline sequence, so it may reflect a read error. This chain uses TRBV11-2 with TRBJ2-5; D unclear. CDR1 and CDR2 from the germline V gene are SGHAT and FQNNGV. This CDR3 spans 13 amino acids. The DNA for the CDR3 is TGTGCCGGCAGCTTATCTCAGCCAGAGACCCAGTACTTC. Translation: CAGSLSQPETQYF.

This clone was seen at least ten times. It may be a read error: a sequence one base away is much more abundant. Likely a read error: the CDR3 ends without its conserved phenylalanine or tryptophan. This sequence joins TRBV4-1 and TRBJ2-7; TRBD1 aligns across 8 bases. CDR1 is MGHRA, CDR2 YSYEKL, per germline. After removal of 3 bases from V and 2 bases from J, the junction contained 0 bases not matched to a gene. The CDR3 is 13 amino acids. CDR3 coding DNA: TGCGCCAGCAGCCAGGGACAGGCCTACGAGCAGTACCTC. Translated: CASSQGQAYEQYL.

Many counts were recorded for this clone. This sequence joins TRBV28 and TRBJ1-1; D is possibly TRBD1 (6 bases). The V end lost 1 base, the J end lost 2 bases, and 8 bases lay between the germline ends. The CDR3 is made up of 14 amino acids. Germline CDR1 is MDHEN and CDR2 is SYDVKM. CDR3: CASSLSRGNTEAFF. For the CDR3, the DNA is TGTGCCAGCAGTTTATCCAGGGGAAACACTGAAGCTTTCTTT.

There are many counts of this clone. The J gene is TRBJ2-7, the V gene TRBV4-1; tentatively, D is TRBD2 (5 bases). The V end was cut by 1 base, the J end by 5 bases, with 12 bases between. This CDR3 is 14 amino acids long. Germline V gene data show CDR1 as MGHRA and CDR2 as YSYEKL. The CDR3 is CASSQVGRKDEQYF. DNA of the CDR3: TGCGCCAGCAGCCAAGTAGGGAGAAAGGACGAGCAGTACTTC.

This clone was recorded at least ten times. The CDR3 reads CASSAHPENYGYTF. The CDR3 nucleotides are TGTGCCAGCAGTGCCCATCCAGAGAACTATGGCTACACCTTC. The chain joins TRBV6-1 to TRBJ1-2; no clear D gene. V lost 4 bases to trimming and J lost 2 bases, with 11 bases between them. Germline CDR1 and CDR2: MNHNS and SASEGT. The CDR3 covers 14 residues.

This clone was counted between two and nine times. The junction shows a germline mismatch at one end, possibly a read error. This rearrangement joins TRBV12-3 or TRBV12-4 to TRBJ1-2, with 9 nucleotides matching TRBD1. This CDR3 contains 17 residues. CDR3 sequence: CASSRERTGDRLRPSGF. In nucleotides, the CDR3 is TGTGCCAGCAGTAGAGAGCGGACAGGGGACCGACTTCGACCATCCGGCTTC.

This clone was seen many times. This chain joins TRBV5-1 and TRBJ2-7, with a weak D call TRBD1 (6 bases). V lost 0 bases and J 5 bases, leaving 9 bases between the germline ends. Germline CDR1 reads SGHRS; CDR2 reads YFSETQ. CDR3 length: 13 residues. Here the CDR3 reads CASSLGQENEQYF. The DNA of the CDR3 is TGCGCCAGCAGCTTGGGACAGGAAAACGAGCAGTACTTC.

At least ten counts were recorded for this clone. The CDR3, as DNA: TGTGCCAGCAGCGAGATCCAAGAGACCCAGTACTTC. It yields the protein CASSEIQETQYF. The V call is TRBV7-9, the J call TRBJ2-5, with D uncertain. The V end was cut by 5 bases, the J end by 1 base, with 5 bases between. Looked up from germline, CDR1 is SEHNR and CDR2 is FQNEAQ (reference sequence). The length of the CDR3 is 12 residues. Filled out from reference TRBV7-9 and TRBJ2-5, the complete variable domain reads DTGVSQNPRHKITKRGQNVTFRCDPISEHNRLYWYRQTLGQGPEFLTYFQNEAQLEKSRLLSDRFSAERPKGSFSTLEIQRTEQGDSAMYLCASSEIQETQYFGPGTRLLVL.

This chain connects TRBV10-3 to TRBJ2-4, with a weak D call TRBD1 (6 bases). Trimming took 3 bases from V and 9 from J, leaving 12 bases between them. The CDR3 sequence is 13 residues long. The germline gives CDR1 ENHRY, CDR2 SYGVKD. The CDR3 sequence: CAISDQGLGIQYF. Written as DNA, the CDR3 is TGTGCCATCAGTGACCAGGGGTTAGGCATTCAGTACTTC.

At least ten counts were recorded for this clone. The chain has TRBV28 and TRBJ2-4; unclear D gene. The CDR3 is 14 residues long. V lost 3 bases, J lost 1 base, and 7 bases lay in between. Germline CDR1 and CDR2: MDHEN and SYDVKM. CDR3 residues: CASSFAPAKNIQYF. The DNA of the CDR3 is TGTGCCAGCAGTTTTGCCCCGGCCAAAAACATTCAGTACTTC. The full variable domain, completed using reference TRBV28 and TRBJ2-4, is DVKVTQSSRYLVKRTGEKVFLECVQDMDHENMFWYRQDPGLGLRLIYFSYDVKMKEKGDIPEGYSVSREKKERFSLILESASTNQTSMYLCASSFAPAKNIQYFGAGTRLSVL.

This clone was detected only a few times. CDR3 nucleotide sequence: TGTGCCAGCAGCTTTACTAGGTGGGAGCTGTTTTTT. Translation: CASSFTRWELFF. V usage is TRBV11-3 and J usage is TRBJ2-2, with D possibly being TRBD2 (5 bases). The germline V and J ends were trimmed by 3 bases and 9 bases, with 8 bases remaining between them. Per the germline V gene, CDR1 is SGHNT and CDR2 is YENEEA. The CDR3 loop spans 12 amino acids.

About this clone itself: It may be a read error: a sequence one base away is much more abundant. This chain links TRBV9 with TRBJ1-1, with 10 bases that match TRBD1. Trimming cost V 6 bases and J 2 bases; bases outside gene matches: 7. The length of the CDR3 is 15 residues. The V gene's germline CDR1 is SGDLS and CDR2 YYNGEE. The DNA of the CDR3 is TGTGCCAGCAACACCCGACAGGGGGCCAACACTGAAGCTTTCTTT. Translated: CASNTRQGANTEAFF.

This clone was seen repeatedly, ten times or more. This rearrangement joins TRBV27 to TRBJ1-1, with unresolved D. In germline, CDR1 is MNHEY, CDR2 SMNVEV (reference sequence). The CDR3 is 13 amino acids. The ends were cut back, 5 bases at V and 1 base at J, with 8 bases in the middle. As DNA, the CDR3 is TGTGCCAGCAGTCCCTGGCCGAACACTGAAGCTTTCTTT. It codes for CASSPWPNTEAFF.

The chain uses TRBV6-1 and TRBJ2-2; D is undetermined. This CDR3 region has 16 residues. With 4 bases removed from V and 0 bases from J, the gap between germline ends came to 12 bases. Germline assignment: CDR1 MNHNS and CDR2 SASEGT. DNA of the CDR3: TGTGCCAGCAGTGGCGGTTATGGGGCGAACACCGGGGAGCTGTTTTTT. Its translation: CASSGGYGANTGELFF.

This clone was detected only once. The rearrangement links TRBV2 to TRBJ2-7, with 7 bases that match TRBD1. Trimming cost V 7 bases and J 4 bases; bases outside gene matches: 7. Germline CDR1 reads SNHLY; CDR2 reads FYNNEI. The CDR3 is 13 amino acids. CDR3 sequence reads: CASKLTGIYEQYF. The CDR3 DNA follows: TGTGCCAGCAAACTGACAGGGATTTACGAGCAGTACTTC.

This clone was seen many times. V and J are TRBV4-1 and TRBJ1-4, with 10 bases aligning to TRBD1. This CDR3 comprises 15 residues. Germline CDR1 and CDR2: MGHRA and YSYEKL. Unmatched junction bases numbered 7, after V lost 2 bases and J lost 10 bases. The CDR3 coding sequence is TGCGCCAGCAGCCAACCCCGGACAGGGGGACGAAAACTGTTTTTT. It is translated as CASSQPRTGGRKLFF.

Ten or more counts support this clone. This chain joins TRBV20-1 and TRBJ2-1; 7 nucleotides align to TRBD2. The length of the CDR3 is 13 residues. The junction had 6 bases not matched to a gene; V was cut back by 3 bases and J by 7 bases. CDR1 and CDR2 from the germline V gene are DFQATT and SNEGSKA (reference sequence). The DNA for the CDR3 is TGCAGTGCTAGTGGGCTAGCGGTGAATGAGCAGTTCTTC. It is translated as CSASGLAVNEQFF.

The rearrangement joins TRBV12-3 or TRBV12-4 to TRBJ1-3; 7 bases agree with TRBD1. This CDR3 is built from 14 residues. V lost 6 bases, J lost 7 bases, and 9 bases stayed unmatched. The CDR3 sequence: CASSDRAYRNTIYF. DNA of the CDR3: TGTGCCAGCAGCGACAGGGCCTATCGGAACACCATATATTTT.

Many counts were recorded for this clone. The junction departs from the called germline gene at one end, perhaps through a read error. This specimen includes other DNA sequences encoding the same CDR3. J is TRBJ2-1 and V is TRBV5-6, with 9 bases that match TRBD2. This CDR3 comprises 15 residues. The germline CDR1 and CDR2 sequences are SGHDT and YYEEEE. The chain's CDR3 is CVSSGSGSGHNEQFF. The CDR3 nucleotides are TGTGTCAGCAGCGGTAGCGGGAGCGGGCACAATGAGCAGTTCTTC.

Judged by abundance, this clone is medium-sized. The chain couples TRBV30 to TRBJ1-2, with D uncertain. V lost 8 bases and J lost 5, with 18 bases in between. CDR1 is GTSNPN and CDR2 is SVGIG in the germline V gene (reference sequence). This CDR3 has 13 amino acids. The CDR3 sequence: CALEILTEYGYTF. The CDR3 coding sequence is TGTGCCCTAGAGATTCTGACTGAGTATGGCTACACCTTC.